Shown below are 26 T cell receptor beta chains from a single sample sequenced in a study of T-cell reconstitution after alpha-beta-depleted transplantation in children. It was with unique molecular identifiers that the TCRbeta library was prepared. One entry per CDR3 protein, called by TCRdb with MiXCR from the PCR reads. The table records around 440,000 distinct CDR3 sequences, about 16% of them present only once. This sample comprised PBMCs, mostly from graft donor cells, obtained 360 days after TCRalphabeta/CD19-depleted stem cell transplant. The receptors originated from a boy less than two years old who had a stem cell transplant for Wiskott-Aldrich syndrome, so the T cells may come from the graft donor.

The J gene is TRBJ2-3, the V gene TRBV7-9; 8 bases are shared with TRBD2. This CDR3 is 16 amino acids long. Trimming at V came to 5 bases and at J to 2 bases, leaving 9 bases not matched to a gene. Germline lookup yields CDR1 SEHNR and CDR2 FQNEAQ (reference sequence). CDR3 coding DNA: TGTGCCAGCAGCCCGCGGGGGGCTCTTTACACAGATACGCAGTATTTT. Encoded protein: CASSPRGALYTDTQYF.

The chain joins TRBV20-1 to TRBJ2-3, with 8 nucleotides matching TRBD2. J gave up 1 base and V 3 bases, and 3 bases lay outside the gene matches. The CDR3 runs to 14 residues. Germline CDR1 is DFQATT and CDR2 is SNEGSKA (reference sequence). The CDR3 DNA reads TGCAGTGCTAGCGGGGGGGTCGGCACAGATACGCAGTATTTT. This sequence encodes CSASGGVGTDTQYF.

This chain uses TRBV5-1 with TRBJ2-3, with D possibly being TRBD2 (6 bases). V dropped 2 bases and J dropped 1 base, with 11 bases sitting between them. CDR1 SGHRS and CDR2 YFSETQ come from the germline V gene. CDR3 length: 15 residues. As DNA, the CDR3 is TGCGCCAGCAGCTTCTTCGGGGGACGCACAGATACGCAGTATTTT. Its protein is CASSFFGGRTDTQYF.

To note about this clonotype: Its ends do not fully match the called genes, so a read error is possible. This sequence joins TRBV20-1 and TRBJ2-3; no firm D call. Germline assignment: CDR1 DFQATT and CDR2 SNEGSKA (reference sequence). CDR3 length: 12 residues. The CDR3 coding sequence is TGCAGTGCTCGCTTTGGAACAGATACGGAGTATTTT. Protein product: CSARFGTDTEYF.

This clonotype was seen a handful of times. The CDR3 DNA reads TGCAGTTTTCTTGGGGACGAGACCCAGTACTTC. This codes for CSFLGDETQYF. This chain joins TRBV20-1 and TRBJ2-5, with D perhaps given as TRBD1 or TRBD2 (5 bases each). CDR1 DFQATT and CDR2 SNEGSKA come from the germline V gene (reference sequence). The CDR3 totals 11 residues. V dropped 8 bases and J dropped 5 bases, with 12 bases sitting between them.

This clonotype was counted between two and nine times. The rearrangement uses TRBV6-1 and TRBJ1-6, with D tentatively TRBD1 (5 bases). V was cut by 6 bases and J by 7 bases, with 13 bases left in between. Germline V gives CDR1 MNHNS, CDR2 SASEGT. This CDR3 has 14 amino acids. CDR3 sequence (DNA): TGTGCCAGCAGGACCGGGACGGCGAATTCACCCCTCCACTTT. Translating it yields CASRTGTANSPLHF.

This clonotype was detected only a few times. The rearrangement joins TRBV6-1 to TRBJ2-3; D may be TRBD1 (5 bases). V lost 4 bases and J 2 bases, leaving 22 bases between the germline ends. Germline-derived CDR1 and CDR2 are MNHNS and SASEGT. This CDR3 is built from 18 residues. The CDR3 DNA reads TGTGCCAGCAGTGGGTTTTTACCGATAGAGACAGCCACAGATACGCAGTATTTT. Protein sequence: CASSGFLPIETATDTQYF.

The chain is built from TRBV25-1 and TRBJ1-5; no clear D gene. V was pared by 1 base and J by 1 base, with 5 bases between. The germline V gene has CDR1 MGHDK and CDR2 SYGVNS. The CDR3 is made up of 14 amino acids. The CDR3 DNA follows: TGTGCCAGCAGTGAATCCGTAAGCAATCAGCCCCAGCATTTT. Translating it yields CASSESVSNQPQHF.

The CDR3 protein is CASSLLAAPYNEQFF. CDR3 DNA: TGTGCCAGCAGTTTATTAGCGGCGCCATACAATGAGCAGTTCTTC. This sequence joins TRBV12-3 or TRBV12-4 and TRBJ2-1; D is perhaps TRBD2 (6 bases). Trimming shortened V by 2 bases and J by 4 bases, and 12 bases separated the two germline ends. CDR3 length equals 15 residues.

This clonotype has at least ten counts. The V call is TRBV5-1, the J call TRBJ2-1, with D maybe TRBD2 (5 bases). V was cut by 4 bases and J by 0 bases, with 14 bases left in between. Germline CDR1 and CDR2: SGHRS and YFSETQ. The CDR3 consists of 16 residues. CDR3: CASSLASGSSYNEQFF. CDR3 sequence (DNA): TGCGCCAGCAGCCTAGCCAGCGGTAGCTCCTACAATGAGCAGTTCTTC.

For the CDR3, the DNA is TGCGCCAGCAGCCCAGGACAGGGGGGTGTCACTGAAGCTTTCTTT. Translating it yields CASSPGQGGVTEAFF. The rearrangement joins TRBV5-1 to TRBJ1-1; 10 nucleotides match TRBD1. The CDR3 extends over 15 amino acids. Germline CDR1 SGHRS, CDR2 YFSETQ. V shed 4 bases, J shed 4 bases, and the junction held 7 bases outside the gene matches.

This clonotype was counted a few times. The V gene is TRBV20-1, the J gene TRBJ2-7; possible D gene TRBD2, 6 bases. Trimming pared 2 bases from V and 1 base from J, leaving 18 bases between. This CDR3 has 16 amino acids. The germline V gene encodes CDR1 DFQATT and CDR2 SNEGSKA (reference sequence). The DNA of the CDR3 is TGCAGTGCTAGATTTAGGCGATTGGGGGGTTCCTACGAGCAGTACTTC. Translation: CSARFRRLGGSYEQYF.

The chain joins TRBV15 to TRBJ2-7; 7 bases are shared with TRBD2. The CDR3 is made up of 16 amino acids. The J segment lost 3 bases and the V segment lost 1 base, leaving 9 bases of the junction unmatched. The germline CDR1 and CDR2 sequences are LNHNV and YYDKDF (reference sequence). CDR3 nucleotide sequence: TGTGCCACCAGCAGAGCGGGGAGGGGACGTTTCTACGAGCAGTACTTC. Translated, it gives CATSRAGRGRFYEQYF.

The chain has TRBV27 and TRBJ2-1; TRBD2 might be the D (6 bases). The CDR3 has 16 amino acids. Trimming shortened V by 3 bases and J by 4 bases, and 16 bases separated the two germline ends. The germline V gene encodes CDR1 MNHEY and CDR2 SMNVEV (reference sequence). The CDR3 sequence: CASSFSGVIEYNEQFF. DNA for the CDR3: TGTGCCAGCAGTTTTTCGGGGGTGATCGAGTACAATGAGCAGTTCTTC.

The chain employs TRBV6-1 and TRBJ2-2; D might be TRBD1 or TRBD2, each matching 5 bases. The CDR3 spans 13 residues. Trimming took 9 bases from V and 6 from J, leaving 14 bases between them. Germline CDR1 and CDR2: MNHNS and SASEGT. CDR3 sequence reads: CARRVGVSGELFF. CDR3 DNA sequence: TGTGCCAGGAGGGTAGGGGTCTCCGGGGAGCTGTTTTTT.

In its sample, this clonotype was seen many times. The V gene is TRBV11-2, the J gene TRBJ1-4, with D possibly being TRBD1 (6 bases). The CDR3 loop spans 17 amino acids. The germline gives CDR1 SGHAT, CDR2 FQNNGV. V dropped 2 bases and J dropped 0 bases, with 13 bases sitting between them. CDR3: CASSLRRGTPTNEKLFF. The CDR3 DNA is TGTGCCAGCAGCTTACGGAGGGGGACCCCAACTAATGAAAAACTGTTTTTT.

The V gene is TRBV19, the J gene TRBJ2-1; no reliable D call. The CDR3 has 13 amino acids. The V and J ends lost 10 bases and 3 bases respectively, with 13 bases between them. Germline V gives CDR1 LNHDA, CDR2 SQIVND (reference sequence). DNA of the CDR3: TGTGCCACCACAGATTTTCTCTACAATGAGCAGTTCTTC. It specifies CATTDFLYNEQFF. Full variable domain (missing parts from reference TRBV19 and TRBJ2-1): DGGITQSPKYLFRKEGQNVTLSCEQNLNHDAMYWYRQDPGQGLRLIYYSQIVNDFQKGDIAEGYSVSREKKESFPLTVTSAQKNPTAFYLCATTDFLYNEQFFGPGTRLTVL.

This clonotype was detected many times. V and J are TRBV4-3 and TRBJ2-3; D call uncertain. Trimming stripped 0 bases from V and 0 bases from J, with 16 bases between. The CDR3 runs 18 residues. The germline gives CDR1 LGHNA, CDR2 YSLEER. The CDR3 loop reads CASSQDVLSFSSTDTQYF. The CDR3 DNA reads TGCGCCAGCAGCCAAGATGTGTTGAGCTTCTCTAGCACAGATACGCAGTATTTT.

This clonotype was seen ten or more times. The chain uses TRBV20-1 and TRBJ2-1; TRBD2 matches 9 bases. Germline values: CDR1 DFQATT, CDR2 SNEGSKA (reference sequence). The CDR3 loop spans 17 amino acids. Trimming cost V 0 bases and J 4 bases; bases outside gene matches: 10. This CDR3 reads CSARDPSGEGFYNEQFF. CDR3 in DNA: TGCAGTGCTAGAGACCCTAGCGGGGAGGGCTTTTACAATGAGCAGTTCTTC.

This clonotype was detected only a few times. This chain connects TRBV6-5 to TRBJ2-5, with 9 bases aligning to TRBD2. Trimming removed 2 bases from V and 7 bases from J; junction bases left unmatched: 2. CDR3 length: 13 amino acids. The germline V gene encodes CDR1 MNHEY and CDR2 SVGAGI. Here the CDR3 DNA reads TGTGCCAGCAGTTACCCGGGACTAGCGACCCAGTACTTC. It yields the protein CASSYPGLATQYF.

Worth noting for this clonotype: A read error may account for a junction end that differs from germline. The chain couples TRBV15 to TRBJ2-1; TRBD1 matches 9 bases. Germline V gene sequence: CDR1 LNHNV, CDR2 YYDKDF (reference sequence). This CDR3 contains 16 residues. CDR3 DNA: TGTGCCACCCAGGCCTGGGACAGGGAGATTTACAATGGGCAGTTCTTC. It translates to CATQAWDREIYNGQFF.

V and J are TRBV12-3 or TRBV12-4 and TRBJ2-3, with D perhaps TRBD2 (6 bases). The CDR3 is 17 amino acids. With 2 bases removed from V and 3 bases from J, the gap between germline ends came to 18 bases. CDR3 in amino acids: CASSLIGGPEVTDTQYF. CDR3 sequence (DNA): TGTGCCAGCAGTTTAATAGGAGGGCCGGAAGTGACAGATACGCAGTATTTT.

The chain joins TRBV3-1 to TRBJ2-7; 7 nucleotides align to TRBD1. This CDR3 region has 15 residues. CDR1 is LGHDT and CDR2 is YNNKEL in the germline V gene (reference sequence). The V gene end was trimmed by 2 bases and the J gene end by 2 bases; junction bases not matched to a gene: 6. CDR3 residues: CASSQLRGIPYEQYF. For the CDR3, the DNA is TGTGCCAGCAGCCAACTCAGGGGGATCCCCTACGAGCAGTACTTC.

V and J are TRBV4-1 and TRBJ2-3; 10 nucleotides align to TRBD2. The CDR3 is made up of 16 amino acids. Trimming at V came to 5 bases and at J to 3 bases, leaving 8 bases not matched to a gene. Germline V gives CDR1 MGHRA, CDR2 YSYEKL. The CDR3 protein is CASSIQRGGTTDTQYF. The CDR3 coding sequence is TGCGCCAGCAGCATACAGCGGGGGGGCACGACAGATACGCAGTATTTT.

This clonotype was observed a handful of times. V usage is TRBV4-2 and J usage is TRBJ2-5; tentative D call: TRBD1 (5 bases). CDR3 length: 15 amino acids. Germline CDR1 LGHNA, CDR2 YNFKEQ. V lost 0 bases and J 1 base, leaving 9 bases between the germline ends. The chain's CDR3 is CASSQDGQGQETQYF. DNA of the CDR3: TGTGCCAGCAGCCAAGATGGGCAGGGCCAAGAGACCCAGTACTTC.

The chain uses TRBV29-1 and TRBJ2-4; the match to TRBD1 covers 7 bases. Germline V gene data show CDR1 as SQVTM and CDR2 as ANQGSEA. The CDR3 sequence is 11 residues long. Trimming at V came to 4 bases and at J to 9 bases, leaving 3 bases not matched to a gene. DNA for the CDR3: TGCAGCGTTGGAGGGGGCGGCATTCAGTACTTC. Its protein product is CSVGGGGIQYF.